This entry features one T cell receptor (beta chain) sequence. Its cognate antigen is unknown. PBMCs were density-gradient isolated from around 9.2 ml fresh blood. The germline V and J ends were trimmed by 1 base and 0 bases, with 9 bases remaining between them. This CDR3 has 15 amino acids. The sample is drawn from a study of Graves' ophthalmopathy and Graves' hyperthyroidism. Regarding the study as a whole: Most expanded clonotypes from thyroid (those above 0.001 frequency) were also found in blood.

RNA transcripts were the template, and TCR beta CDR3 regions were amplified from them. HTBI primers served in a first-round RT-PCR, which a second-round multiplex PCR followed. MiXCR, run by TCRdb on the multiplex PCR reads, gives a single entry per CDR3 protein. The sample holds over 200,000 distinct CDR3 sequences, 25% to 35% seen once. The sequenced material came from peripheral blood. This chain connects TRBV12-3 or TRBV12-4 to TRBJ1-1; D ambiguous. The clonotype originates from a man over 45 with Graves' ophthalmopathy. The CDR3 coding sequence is TGTGCCAGCAGTTTAGGTAGTCCGGTGAACACTGAAGCTTTCTTT. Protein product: CASSLGSPVNTEAFF.